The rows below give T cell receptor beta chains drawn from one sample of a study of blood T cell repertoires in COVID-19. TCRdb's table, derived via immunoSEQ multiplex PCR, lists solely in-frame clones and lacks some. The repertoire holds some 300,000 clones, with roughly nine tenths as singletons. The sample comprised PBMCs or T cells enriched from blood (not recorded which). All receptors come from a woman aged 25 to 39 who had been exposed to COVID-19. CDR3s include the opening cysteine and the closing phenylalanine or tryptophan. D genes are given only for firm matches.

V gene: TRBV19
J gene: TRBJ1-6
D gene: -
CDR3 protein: CASTEGQRDSPLHF
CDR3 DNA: TGTGCCAGTACCGAAGGCCAACGGGATTCACCCCTCCACTTT

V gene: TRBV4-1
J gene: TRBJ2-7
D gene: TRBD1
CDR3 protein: CASSPFRGRGSYEQYF
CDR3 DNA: TGCGCCAGCAGCCCGTTTCGGGGCAGGGGGAGCTACGAGCAGTACTTC

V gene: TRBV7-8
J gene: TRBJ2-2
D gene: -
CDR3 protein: CASIGGRDTGELFF
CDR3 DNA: TGTGCCAGCATCGGGGGACGGGACACCGGGGAGCTGTTTTTT

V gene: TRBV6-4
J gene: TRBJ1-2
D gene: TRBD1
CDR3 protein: CASSDPGQGQDGYTF
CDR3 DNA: TGTGCCAGCAGTGATCCGGGACAGGGTCAGGACGGCTACACCTTC

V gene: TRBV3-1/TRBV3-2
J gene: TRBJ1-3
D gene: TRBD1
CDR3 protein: CASSLGQGAKANTIYF
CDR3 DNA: TGTGCCAGCAGCCTTGGACAGGGGGCTAAGGCGAACACCATATATTTT

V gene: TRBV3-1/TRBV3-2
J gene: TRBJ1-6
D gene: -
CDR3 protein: CASSQVGRNSPLHF
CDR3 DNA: TGTGCCAGCAGCCAAGTGGGGCGGAATTCACCCCTCCACTTT

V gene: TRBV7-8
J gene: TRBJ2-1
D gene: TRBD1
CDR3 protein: CASSQFRDRLNEQFF
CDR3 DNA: TGTGCCAGCAGCCAGTTCCGGGACAGGTTAAATGAGCAGTTCTTC

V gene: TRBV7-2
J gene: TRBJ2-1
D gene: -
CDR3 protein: CASSSLGASGEGYNEQFF
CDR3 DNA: TGTGCCAGCAGCTCGTTGGGGGCCTCCGGGGAGGGGTACAATGAGCAGTTCTTC

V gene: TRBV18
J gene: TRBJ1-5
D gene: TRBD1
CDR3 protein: CASSPTGGYNQPQHF
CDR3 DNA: TGTGCCAGCTCACCCACAGGGGGCTACAATCAGCCCCAGCATTTT

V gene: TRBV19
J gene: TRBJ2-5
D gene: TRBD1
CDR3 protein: CASSITGVQETQYF
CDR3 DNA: TGTGCCAGTAGTATTACAGGGGTACAAGAGACCCAGTACTTC

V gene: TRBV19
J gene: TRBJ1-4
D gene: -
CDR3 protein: CASSIDFEGGTNEKLFF
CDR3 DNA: TGTGCCAGTAGTATAGATTTCGAGGGAGGGACTAATGAAAAACTGTTTTTT

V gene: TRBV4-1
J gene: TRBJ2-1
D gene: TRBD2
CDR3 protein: CASSQDGGGRGNEQFF
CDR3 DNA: TGCGCCAGCAGCCAAGACGGCGGGGGGCGAGGCAATGAGCAGTTCTTC

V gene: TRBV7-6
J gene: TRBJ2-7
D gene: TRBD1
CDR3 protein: CASSSFHRGRSYEQYF
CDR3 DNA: TGTGCCAGCAGCTCGTTTCACAGGGGGCGATCCTACGAGCAGTACTTC